This TCR beta chain was profiled in a study of T cell changes during pregnancy in multiple sclerosis. The method was immunoSEQ multiplex PCR; TCRdb's version includes in-frame clones alone and lacks a portion of them. The sample includes tens of thousands of clones, around 93% of them seen just once. The receptor's source is a female donor with multiple sclerosis, enrolled in a pregnancy study. Sample: CD4+ T cells from peripheral blood mononuclear cells, taken in the first trimester of pregnancy.

The CDR3 DNA sequence: TGTGCCAGCAGTGTCACTATCCGGGGGGCCTATGGCTACACCTTC. Its protein is CASSVTIRGAYGYTF. This chain joins TRBV2 and TRBJ1-2; TRBD1 might be the D (6 bases). The CDR3 is made up of 15 amino acids. Trimming pared 4 bases from V and 4 bases from J, leaving 16 bases between. Germline V lookup: CDR1 SNHLY, CDR2 FYNNEI.